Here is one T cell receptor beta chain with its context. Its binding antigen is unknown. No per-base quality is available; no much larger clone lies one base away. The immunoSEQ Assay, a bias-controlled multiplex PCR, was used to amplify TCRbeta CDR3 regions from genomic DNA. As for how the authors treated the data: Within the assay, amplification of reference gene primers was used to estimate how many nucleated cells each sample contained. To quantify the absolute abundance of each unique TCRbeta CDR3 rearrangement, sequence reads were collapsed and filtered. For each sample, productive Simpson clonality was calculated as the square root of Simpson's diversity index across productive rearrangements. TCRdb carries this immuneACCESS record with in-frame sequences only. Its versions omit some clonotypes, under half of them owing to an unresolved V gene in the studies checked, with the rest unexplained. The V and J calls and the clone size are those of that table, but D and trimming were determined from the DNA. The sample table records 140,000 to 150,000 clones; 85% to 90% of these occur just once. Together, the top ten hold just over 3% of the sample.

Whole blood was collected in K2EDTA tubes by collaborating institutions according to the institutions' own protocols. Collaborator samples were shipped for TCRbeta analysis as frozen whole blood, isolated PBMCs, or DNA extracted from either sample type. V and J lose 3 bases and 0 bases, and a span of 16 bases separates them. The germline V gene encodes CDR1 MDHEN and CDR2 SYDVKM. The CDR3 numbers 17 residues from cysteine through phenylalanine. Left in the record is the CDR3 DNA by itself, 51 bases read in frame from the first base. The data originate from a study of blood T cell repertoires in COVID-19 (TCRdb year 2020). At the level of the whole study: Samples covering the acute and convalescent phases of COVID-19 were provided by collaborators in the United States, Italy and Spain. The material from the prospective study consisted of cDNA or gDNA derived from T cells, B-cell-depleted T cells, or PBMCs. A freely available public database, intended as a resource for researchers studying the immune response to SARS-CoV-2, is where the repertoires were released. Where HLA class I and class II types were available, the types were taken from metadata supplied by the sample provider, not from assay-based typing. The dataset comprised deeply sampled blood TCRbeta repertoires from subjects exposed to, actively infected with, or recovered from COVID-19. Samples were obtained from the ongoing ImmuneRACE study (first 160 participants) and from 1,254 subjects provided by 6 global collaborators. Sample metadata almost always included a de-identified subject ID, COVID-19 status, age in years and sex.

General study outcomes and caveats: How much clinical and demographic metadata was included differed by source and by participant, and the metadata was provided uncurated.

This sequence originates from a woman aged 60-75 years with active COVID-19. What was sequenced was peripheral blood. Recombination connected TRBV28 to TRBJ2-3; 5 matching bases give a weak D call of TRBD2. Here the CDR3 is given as CASSLPTRVGSTDTQYF. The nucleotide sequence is TGTGCCAGCAGTTTGCCCACTAGGGTCGGGAGCACAGATACGCAGTATTTT.